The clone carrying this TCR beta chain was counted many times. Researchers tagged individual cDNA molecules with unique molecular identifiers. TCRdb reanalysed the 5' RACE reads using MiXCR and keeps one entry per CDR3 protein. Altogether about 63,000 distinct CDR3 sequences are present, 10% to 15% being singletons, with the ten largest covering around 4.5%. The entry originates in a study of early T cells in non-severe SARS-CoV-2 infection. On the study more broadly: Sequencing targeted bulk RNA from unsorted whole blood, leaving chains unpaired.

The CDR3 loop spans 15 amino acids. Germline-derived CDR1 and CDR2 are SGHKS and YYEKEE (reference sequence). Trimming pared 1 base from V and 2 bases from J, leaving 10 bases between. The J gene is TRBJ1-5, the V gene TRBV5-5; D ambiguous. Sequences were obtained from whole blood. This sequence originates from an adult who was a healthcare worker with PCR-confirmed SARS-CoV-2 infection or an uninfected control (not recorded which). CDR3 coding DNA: TGTGCCAGCAGCTTGCAGTGGGGAGGCAATCAGCCCCAGCATTTT. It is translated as CASSLQWGGNQPQHF.